This TCR beta chain was recorded in a study of shared clonotypes between healthy human individuals. Whole-study results and caveats: Clonotypes shared by all four sorted-subset donors had higher generation probabilities than non-shared clonotypes. Researchers found naive subsets generally carried larger estimated richness than memory subsets.

The CDR3 has 15 amino acids. V lost 3 bases, J lost 1 base, and 5 bases stayed unmatched. Germline loops: CDR1 LNHDA, CDR2 SQIVND (reference sequence). As handled by the study authors: With immunoSEQ giving junction-only sequences and no quality scores, filtering differed. The data were produced by immunoSEQ multiplex PCR, yet TCRdb's version contains in-frame clones alone and is incomplete. V, J and clone size derive from that table, while D and trimming were established from the DNA sequence. Of some 2,500,000 clones listed, approximately 93% are singletons. Worth noting for this clone: The antigen is unknown.

All of the donors resided in Nashville, Tennessee, and each was a Caucasian adult. Sequencing was performed on naive CD4+ T cells from PBMCs. The subset is: CD45RA+ positively selected. The receptor comes from a young man in good health. Some clones in this sample may be carry-over from other donors' samples. J is TRBJ2-5 and V is TRBV19; 7 nucleotides line up with TRBD2. CDR3 coding DNA: TGTGCCAGTAGTATGGGGCGACTAGCCCAAGAGACCCAGTACTTC. Protein sequence: CASSMGRLAQETQYF. Complete variable domain (other parts from reference TRBV19 and TRBJ2-5): DGGITQSPKYLFRKEGQNVTLSCEQNLNHDAMYWYRQDPGQGLRLIYYSQIVNDFQKGDIAEGYSVSREKKESFPLTVTSAQKNPTAFYLCASSMGRLAQETQYFGPGTRLLVL.